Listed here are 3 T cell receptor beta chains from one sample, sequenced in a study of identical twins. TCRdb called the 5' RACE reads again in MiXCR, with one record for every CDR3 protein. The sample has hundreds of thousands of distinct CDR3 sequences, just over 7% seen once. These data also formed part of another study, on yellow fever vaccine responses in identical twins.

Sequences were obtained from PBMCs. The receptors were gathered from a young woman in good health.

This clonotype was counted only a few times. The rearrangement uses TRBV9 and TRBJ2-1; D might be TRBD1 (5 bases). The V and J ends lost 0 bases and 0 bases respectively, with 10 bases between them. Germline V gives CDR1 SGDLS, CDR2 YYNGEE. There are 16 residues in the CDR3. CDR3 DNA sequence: TGTGCCAGCAGCGTAGCTACAGGAAGCTCCTACAATGAGCAGTTCTTC. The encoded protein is CASSVATGSSYNEQFF.

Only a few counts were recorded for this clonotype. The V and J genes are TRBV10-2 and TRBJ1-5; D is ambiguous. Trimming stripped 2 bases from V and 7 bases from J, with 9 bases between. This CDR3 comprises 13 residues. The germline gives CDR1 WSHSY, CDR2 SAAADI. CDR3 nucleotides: TGCGCCAGCAGTGAGGGTGGCCAGCAGCCCCAGCATTTT. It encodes CASSEGGQQPQHF.

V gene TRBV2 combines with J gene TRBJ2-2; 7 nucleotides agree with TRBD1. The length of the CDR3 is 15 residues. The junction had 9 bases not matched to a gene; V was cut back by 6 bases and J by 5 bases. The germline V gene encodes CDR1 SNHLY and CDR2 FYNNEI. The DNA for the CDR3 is TGTGCCAGCAGGACCAACAGGGGCGGAACCGGGGAGCTGTTTTTT. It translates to CASRTNRGGTGELFF.